The T cell receptor (beta chain) under discussion was sequenced for a study of T cells after yellow fever vaccination. This clonotype turned up a few times. Its antigen remains unknown. The V end was cut by 2 bases, the J end by 3 bases, with 8 bases between. Germline values: CDR1 MNHEY, CDR2 SMNVEV (reference sequence). The CDR3 is 13 amino acids. Findings and limits, study-wide: FACS-sorted repertoires might harbor abundant contaminating clonotypes from the bulk population. Although the secondary response was weaker, it peaked faster, at day 5 versus 15. Subsequent booster samples again held most clones from primary vaccination (under 98% CD4, roughly 91% CD8).

TCRdb passed the 5' RACE reads through MiXCR, listing each CDR3 protein once. Altogether around 250,000 distinct CDR3 sequences are present, around 7% being singletons, with the ten largest covering over 0.65%. The chain joins TRBV27 to TRBJ2-7; D not certain. Material: CD4+ T cells sorted from PBMCs, obtained 15 days after the yellow fever booster vaccination. This TCR was recovered from a man between 25 and 39 years old who received the YFV17D yellow fever vaccine. The CDR3 DNA is TGTGCCAGCAGTTTAAGCCTCTTCTACGAGCAGTACTTC. Translation: CASSLSLFYEQYF.